One and the same sample provided the 30 T cell receptor beta chains below, sequenced in a study of cytomegalovirus exposure and HLA in healthy donors. In the PCR, 60 Vbeta and 13 Jbeta primers were used. Profiled with immunoSEQ multiplex PCR; TCRdb holds only in-frame clones, not every one. The data hold under 200,000 clones, with about 65% observed a single time. Source material: PBMCs. The source is a woman aged 18-29 years in good health and CMV-seropositive.

This chain links TRBV5-1 with TRBJ2-3; tentatively, D is TRBD2 (6 bases). CDR1 is SGHRS and CDR2 is YFSETQ in the germline V gene. The CDR3 extends over 13 amino acids. Trimming stripped 4 bases from V and 5 bases from J, with 11 bases between. The CDR3 nucleotides are TGCGCCAGCAGCGTCTCCGGGGGAGATACGCAGTATTTT. Its translation: CASSVSGGDTQYF.

The rearrangement uses TRBV27 and TRBJ2-1; 7 nucleotides match TRBD2. Germline values: CDR1 MNHEY, CDR2 SMNVEV (reference sequence). This CDR3 is built from 15 residues. The J segment lost 4 bases and the V segment lost 2 bases, leaving 5 bases of the junction unmatched. The CDR3: CASSLRLAVYNEQFF. Here the CDR3 DNA reads TGTGCCAGCAGTTTAAGGCTAGCGGTTTACAATGAGCAGTTCTTC.

V gene TRBV5-1 combines with J gene TRBJ2-5; 10 nucleotides line up with TRBD1. Germline V lookup: CDR1 SGHRS, CDR2 YFSETQ. The CDR3 consists of 15 residues. V shed 0 bases and J 5 bases; nucleotides not matched to a gene: 4. CDR3 sequence reads: CASSLGQGARETQYF. The DNA for the CDR3 is TGCGCCAGCAGCTTGGGACAGGGGGCGCGGGAGACCCAGTACTTC.

The rearrangement links TRBV9 to TRBJ1-1, with 7 bases that match TRBD1. J was trimmed by 7 bases and V by 2 bases; bases with no gene match: 8. There are 14 residues in the CDR3. Germline CDR1 and CDR2: SGDLS and YYNGEE. Here the CDR3 reads CASSVSGQDSEAFF. The CDR3 nucleotides are TGTGCCAGCAGCGTGTCAGGACAGGACAGTGAAGCTTTCTTT. Filled out from reference TRBV9 and TRBJ1-1, the complete variable domain reads DSGVTQTPKHLITATGQRVTLRCSPRSGDLSVYWYQQSLDQGLQFLIQYYNGEERAKGNILERFSAQQFPDLHSELNLSSLELGDSALYFCASSVSGQDSEAFFGQGTRLTVV.

The sample holds a few counts of this clone. The chain combines TRBV5-6 with TRBJ2-3; the D gene is possibly TRBD2 (7 bases). Deletions cut 7 bases from V and 2 bases from J, with 17 bases between. CDR1 SGHDT and CDR2 YYEEEE come from the germline V gene. CDR3 size: 15 residues. The CDR3 is CASGVWGGHTDTQYF. The CDR3 DNA reads TGTGCCAGCGGCGTGTGGGGGGGCCACACAGATACGCAGTATTTT.

The chain couples TRBV29-1 to TRBJ1-5; unclear D gene. The CDR3 consists of 13 residues. Trimming removed 5 bases from V and 6 bases from J, with 14 bases in between. CDR1 and CDR2 (germline): SQVTM, ANQGSEA. Here the CDR3 DNA reads TGCAGCGTTAGAGGGCGCCGAGGTCAGCCCCAGCATTTT. Its protein is CSVRGRRGQPQHF.

The rearrangement links TRBV6-5 to TRBJ2-5, with 9 bases aligning to TRBD1. Germline trimming cut 5 bases from V and 9 bases from J; bases unmatched to any gene: 7. Looked up from germline, CDR1 is MNHEY and CDR2 is SVGAGI. The CDR3 length is 13 residues. The CDR3 protein is CASSTGTGSAQYF. As DNA, the CDR3 is TGTGCCAGCAGTACAGGGACAGGGAGTGCCCAGTACTTC.

This clone was counted only a few times. The chain has TRBV9 and TRBJ1-2; perhaps TRBD1 as D (5 bases). The germline CDR1 and CDR2 sequences are SGDLS and YYNGEE. V was clipped by 4 bases and J by 3 bases, with 13 bases between them. The CDR3 has 14 residues. This chain's CDR3 is CASSHSGSDYGYTF. The CDR3 DNA follows: TGTGCCAGCAGCCATTCAGGGTCGGACTATGGCTACACCTTC.

This clone was detected once. This sequence joins TRBV6-5 and TRBJ1-4; D not certain. From germline, CDR1 is MNHEY and CDR2 SVGAGI. CDR3 length: 15 amino acids. With 0 bases removed from V and 2 bases from J, the gap between germline ends came to 7 bases. DNA of the CDR3: TGTGCCAGCAGTTACTCGTACATGACTAATGAAAAACTGTTTTTT. Its translation is CASSYSYMTNEKLFF.

This clone was detected only a few times. This chain connects TRBV6-5 to TRBJ2-7; D not resolved. Germline CDR1 MNHEY, CDR2 SVGAGI. V lost 1 base and J 7 bases, leaving 5 bases between the germline ends. The CDR3 totals 11 residues. The CDR3 is CASSYLQEQYF. As DNA, the CDR3 is TGTGCCAGCAGTTACTTGCAGGAGCAGTACTTC.

A remark on this clone: At one end the junction does not follow the germline gene, possibly because of a read error. V gene TRBV15 combines with J gene TRBJ2-1, with 9 bases that match TRBD2. This CDR3 is built from 17 residues. Germline CDR1 and CDR2: LNHNV and YYDKDF (reference sequence). CDR3 amino acids: CATSGDVSGSSYNEQFF. The DNA of the CDR3 is TGTGCCACCAGCGGAGACGTTAGCGGGAGCTCCTACAATGAGCAGTTCTTC.

The rearrangement links TRBV30 to TRBJ2-7, with a tentative D call TRBD1 (6 bases). The ends were cut back, 5 bases at V and 1 base at J, with 18 bases in the middle. CDR3 length: 15 amino acids. The germline V gene has CDR1 GTSNPN and CDR2 SVGIG (reference sequence). The CDR3 sequence: CAWDLSGTPSYEQYF. CDR3 nucleotides: TGTGCCTGGGACCTCTCCGGGACACCTTCCTACGAGCAGTACTTC.

The sample holds one count of this clone. This chain connects TRBV5-4 to TRBJ2-2; TRBD1 is a possible D gene (6 bases). The V gene lost 4 bases and the J gene lost 1 base, with 11 bases spanning the gap. The CDR3 has 15 amino acids. CDR1 and CDR2 (germline): SGHNT, YYREEE (reference sequence). The CDR3 coding sequence is TGTGCCAGCAGCCCTGGGGGCAGGAACACCGGGGAGCTGTTTTTT. Its protein is CASSPGGRNTGELFF.

This chain uses TRBV6-1 with TRBJ2-5; 7 bases align to TRBD1. V lost 4 bases, J lost 2 bases, and 4 bases stayed unmatched. Germline V CDR1 and CDR2: MNHNS, SASEGT. This CDR3 is 14 amino acids long. The CDR3 bases are TGTGCCAGCAGTGGGTGGACAGGACAAGAGACCCAGTACTTC. Encoded protein: CASSGWTGQETQYF.

This clone was seen only a few times. The V call is TRBV30, the J call TRBJ1-5, with D possibly matching TRBD1 (6 bases). Between the trimmed V and J ends, which lost 3 bases and 10 bases, there was a span of 13 bases. This CDR3 is built from 12 residues. CDR1 GTSNPN and CDR2 SVGIG come from the germline V gene (reference sequence). In DNA form, the CDR3 reads TGTGCCTGGAGCGACGGGGGGCCACCCCAGCATTTT. It translates to CAWSDGGPPQHF. Drawing the rest from reference TRBV30 and TRBJ1-5, the complete variable domain is SQTIHQWPATLVQPVGSPLSLECTVEGTSNPNLYWYRQAAGRGLQLLFYSVGIGQISSEVPQNLSASRPQDRQFILSSKKLLLSDSGFYLCAWSDGGPPQHFGDGTRLSIL.

This chain connects TRBV5-1 to TRBJ1-6; D may be TRBD1 (6 bases). Germline assignment: CDR1 SGHRS and CDR2 YFSETQ. With 5 bases removed from V and 8 bases from J, the gap between germline ends came to 11 bases. This CDR3 has 13 residues. CDR3 loop: CASSNRDDSPLHF. The CDR3 DNA reads TGCGCCAGCAGTAACAGGGATGATTCACCCCTCCACTTT.

The V gene is TRBV5-1, the J gene TRBJ1-1; perhaps TRBD1 as D (6 bases). Germline CDR1 reads SGHRS; CDR2 reads YFSETQ. This CDR3 has 18 amino acids. V dropped 0 bases and J dropped 6 bases, with 24 bases sitting between them. CDR3 in amino acids: CASSLEWPPGQKAAEAFF. The CDR3 coding sequence is TGCGCCAGCAGCTTGGAGTGGCCCCCGGGACAAAAGGCGGCTGAAGCTTTCTTT.

J is TRBJ2-5 and V is TRBV5-6, with 8 nucleotides matching TRBD1. V gave up 4 bases and J gave up 6 bases; unmatched junction bases: 8. The germline V gene has CDR1 SGHDT and CDR2 YYEEEE. This CDR3 region has 14 residues. CDR3 sequence (DNA): TGTGCCAGCAGCCAAACTACAGGGGGAAAGACCCAGTACTTC. It specifies CASSQTTGGKTQYF.

This chain uses TRBV6-6 with TRBJ2-7; TRBD1 agrees at 10 bases. The CDR3 spans 15 residues. V lost 8 bases, J lost 5 bases, and 12 bases stayed unmatched. Germline CDR1 reads MNHNY; CDR2 reads SVGAGI (reference sequence). The CDR3: CASAILGQGRDEQYF. The DNA for the CDR3 is TGTGCCAGCGCTATATTGGGACAGGGGAGAGACGAGCAGTACTTC.

As DNA, the CDR3 is TGTGCCAGCAGTAGCCCCCGACAGGCGACCGAGCAGTACTTC. This encodes CASSSPRQATEQYF. V is TRBV7-9 and J is TRBJ2-7; D may be TRBD1 (6 bases). V lost 6 bases and J 6 bases, leaving 18 bases between the germline ends. The V gene's germline CDR1 is SEHNR and CDR2 FQNEAQ (reference sequence). The CDR3 totals 14 residues.

With respect to this clone: One end of the junction is discordant with germline, which a read error may explain. The CDR3 reads CASEAGRRILPNF. The CDR3 region has the DNA TGTGCCAGCGAAGCGGGACGCCGCATCCTACCCAACTTC. J is TRBJ2-7 and V is TRBV7-9; the match to TRBD2 covers 7 bases. There are 13 residues in the CDR3. Germline CDR1 and CDR2: SEHNR and FQNEAQ (reference sequence).

The chain employs TRBV19 and TRBJ2-7, with D possibly matching TRBD2 (6 bases). Germline lookup yields CDR1 LNHDA and CDR2 SQIVND (reference sequence). The CDR3 spans 13 residues. Trimming removed 5 bases at V and 3 bases at J, with 11 bases between. The CDR3 sequence: CASSEGRIYEQYF. CDR3 sequence (DNA): TGTGCCAGTAGTGAGGGGAGGATCTACGAGCAGTACTTC.

V usage is TRBV5-6 and J usage is TRBJ2-3, with D perhaps matching TRBD2 (6 bases). Germline assignment: CDR1 SGHDT and CDR2 YYEEEE. The CDR3 contains 17 residues. Between the trimmed V and J ends, which lost 0 bases and 1 base, there was a span of 15 bases. The CDR3 spells CASSLGRGDPRTDTQYF. CDR3 coding DNA: TGTGCCAGCAGCTTGGGCCGCGGGGACCCACGCACAGATACGCAGTATTTT. Supplemented by reference TRBV5-6 and TRBJ2-3, the full variable domain reads DAGVTQSPTHLIKTRGQQVTLRCSPKSGHDTVSWYQQALGQGPQFIFQYYEEEERQRGNFPDRFSGHQFPNYSSELNVNALLLGDSALYLCASSLGRGDPRTDTQYFGPGTRLTVL.

The table lists this clone with a count of one. The junction shows a germline mismatch at one end, possibly a read error. The rearrangement uses TRBV18 and TRBJ1-2, with 9 bases matching TRBD1. The CDR3 is 13 residues long. Germline CDR1 and CDR2: KGHSH and LQKENI. CDR3 in DNA: TGTGCCAGCTCACCAGAATCCGGGACAGGGAAACTCTTC. Encoded protein: CASSPESGTGKLF.

Comment on this clone: The sample contains more than one DNA sequence encoding this CDR3. The chain employs TRBV6-5 and TRBJ1-2, with D perhaps TRBD1 (5 bases). CDR3 length equals 11 residues. V was shortened by 2 bases and J by 11 bases, with 9 bases between the two germline ends. Germline V gene sequence: CDR1 MNHEY, CDR2 SVGAGI. CDR3 DNA sequence: TGTGCCAGCAGTTACGGGGGGGGGTACACCTTC. Translating it yields CASSYGGGYTF.

V usage is TRBV19 and J usage is TRBJ2-5, with TRBD2 identical over 12 bases. CDR3 length: 16 residues. Germline loops: CDR1 LNHDA, CDR2 SQIVND (reference sequence). V shed 5 bases and J 5 bases; nucleotides not matched to a gene: 9. The CDR3 DNA reads as TGTGCCAGTAGTTTATCGACTAGCGGGAGTGGGGAGACCCAGTACTTC. Protein: CASSLSTSGSGETQYF.

This chain joins TRBV5-3 and TRBJ2-7; D might be TRBD2 (6 bases). TRBV5-3 is identified as an open reading frame with a role that is uncertain. V lost 3 bases and J 0 bases, leaving 13 bases between the germline ends. The CDR3 has 15 residues. For the CDR3, the DNA is TGTGCCAGAAGCTCGAGCGGGTGTCTCTCCTACGAGCAGTACTTC. Residues: CARSSSGCLSYEQYF.

The chain is built from TRBV19 and TRBJ2-7, with D perhaps matching TRBD2 (6 bases). Germline V gene lookup returns CDR1 LNHDA and CDR2 SQIVND (reference sequence). V lost 9 bases and J lost 0, with 12 bases in between. This CDR3 is built from 13 residues. The CDR3, as DNA: TGTGCCAGCTCCGGGACTCTCTCCTACGAGCAGTACTTC. Encoded protein: CASSGTLSYEQYF.

The chain employs TRBV7-6 and TRBJ2-2; D call uncertain. Between the trimmed V and J ends, which lost 5 bases and 7 bases, there was a span of 20 bases. Germline V lookup: CDR1 SGHVS, CDR2 FNYEAQ. The CDR3 runs 16 residues. In DNA, the CDR3 is TGTGCCAGCAGCAGAGAACGACATGGGTTCGGCGGGGAGCTGTTTTTT. Its translation is CASSRERHGFGGELFF.

This rearrangement joins TRBV2 to TRBJ1-1; D is unresolved. V shed 7 bases and J shed 1 base, with 10 bases lying between them. This CDR3 contains 13 residues. Germline CDR1 and CDR2: SNHLY and FYNNEI. The CDR3 region has the DNA TGTGCCAGCACGAGACTCACGAACACTGAAGCTTTCTTT. Amino acid sequence: CASTRLTNTEAFF.